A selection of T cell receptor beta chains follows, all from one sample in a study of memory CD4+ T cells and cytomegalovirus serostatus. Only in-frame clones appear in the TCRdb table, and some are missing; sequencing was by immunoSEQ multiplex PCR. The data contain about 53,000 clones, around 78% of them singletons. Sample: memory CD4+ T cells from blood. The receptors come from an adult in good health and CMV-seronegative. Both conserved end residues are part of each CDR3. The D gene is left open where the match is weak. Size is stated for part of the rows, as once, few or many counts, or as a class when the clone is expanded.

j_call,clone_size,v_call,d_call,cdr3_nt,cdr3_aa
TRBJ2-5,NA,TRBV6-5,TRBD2,TGTGCCAGCAGCGGGGGGGTCCGGGAGACCCAGTACTTC,CASSGGVRETQYF
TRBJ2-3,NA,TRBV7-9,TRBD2,TGTGCCAGCAGTACCCAACTAGCGGGGTACTATACGCAGTATTTT,CASSTQLAGYYTQYF
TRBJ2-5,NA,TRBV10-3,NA,TGTGCCATCAGTGGGGGCCTCCTGCACCAAGAGACCCAGTACTTC,CAISGGLLHQETQYF
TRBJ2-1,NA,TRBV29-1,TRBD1,TGCAGCGCCGGGACAGGGTGGGGCAATGAGCAGTTCTTC,CSAGTGWGNEQFF
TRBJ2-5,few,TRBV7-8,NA,TGTGCCAGCAGCCCGACAGTCTCCCTCCGGGGGACCCAGTACTTC,CASSPTVSLRGTQYF
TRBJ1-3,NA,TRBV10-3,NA,TGTGCCATCAGTGAGTCGGGCAGTAGAAACACCATATATTTT,CAISESGSRNTIYF
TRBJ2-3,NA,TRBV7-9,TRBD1,TGTGCCAGCAGCAATAAGGGGGACAGGCTCTTAAATACGCAGTATTTT,CASSNKGDRLLNTQYF
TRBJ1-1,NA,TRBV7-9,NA,TGTGCCAGCACCTCGAGGACGCCTAACACTGAAGCTTTCTTT,CASTSRTPNTEAFF
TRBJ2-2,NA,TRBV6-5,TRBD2,TGTGCCAGCAGCTCGGGACTAGCTATCGGGGAGCTGTTTTTT,CASSSGLAIGELFF
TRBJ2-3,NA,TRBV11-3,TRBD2,TGTGCCAGCAGCCTCGGGGGGGCGTCAGGCACGCAGTATTTT,CASSLGGASGTQYF
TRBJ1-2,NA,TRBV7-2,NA,TGTGCCAGCAGCTTAGGCAGAGCCTATGGCTACACCTTC,CASSLGRAYGYTF
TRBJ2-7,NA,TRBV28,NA,TGTGCCAGCAGTTACGACAGTAACGAGCAGTACTTC,CASSYDSNEQYF
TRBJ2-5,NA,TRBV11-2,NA,TGTGCCAGCAGGGATAGGACGCCGGCGGAGACCCAGTACTTC,CASRDRTPAETQYF
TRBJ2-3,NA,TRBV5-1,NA,TGCGCCAGCAGCCCACAATTGACTAGCACAGATACGCAGTATTTT,CASSPQLTSTDTQYF
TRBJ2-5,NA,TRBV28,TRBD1,TGTGCCAGCAGTTCCGGGACAGGGGGTTCGGAGACCCAGTACTTC,CASSSGTGGSETQYF
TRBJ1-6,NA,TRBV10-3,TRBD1,TGTGCCATCAGCGGACAGGGAAATTCACCCCTCCACTTT,CAISGQGNSPLHF
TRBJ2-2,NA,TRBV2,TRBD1,TGTGCCAGCAACAGGGGGACAGGGAAGGCCGGGGAGCTGTTTTTT,CASNRGTGKAGELFF
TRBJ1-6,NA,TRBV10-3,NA,TGTGCCATCAGTGAGTCGAGCTATAATTCACCCCTCCACTTT,CAISESSYNSPLHF
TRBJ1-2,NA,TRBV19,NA,TGTGCCAGTACCCCCGACAATTACTATGGCTACACCTTC,CASTPDNYYGYTF
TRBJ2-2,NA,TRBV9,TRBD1,TGTGCCAGCAGCCAGGCAACAGGGGCCGGGGAGCTGTTTTTT,CASSQATGAGELFF
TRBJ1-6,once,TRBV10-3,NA,TGTGCCATCAGTACGGGAGTAACCTATAATTCACCCCTCCACTTT,CAISTGVTYNSPLHF
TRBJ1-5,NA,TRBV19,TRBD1,TGTGCCAGTTCTTCCCGAGGGAGGGGTCTCGGGACAGGACCCTATAGCAATCAGCCCCAGCATTTT,CASSSRGRGLGTGPYSNQPQHF
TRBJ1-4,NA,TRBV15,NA,TGTGCCACCAGCAGAGATTTAGGCGACTATGGCGGAAAACTGTTTTTT,CATSRDLGDYGGKLFF
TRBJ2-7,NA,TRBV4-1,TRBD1,TGCGCCAGCAGCCTACGGACAGGGGGTGACTACGAGCAGTACTTC,CASSLRTGGDYEQYF
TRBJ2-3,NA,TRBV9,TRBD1,TGTGCCAGCAGCCCGGACAGGGATACGCAGTATTTT,CASSPDRDTQYF